This T cell receptor (beta chain) was profiled in a study of T cell responses to AZD1222 COVID-19 vaccine (dated by TCRdb to about 2021). Broadly, across the study: AZD1222 recipients with second doses at about 4 weeks or about 12 weeks were pooled, because spike-specific TCR depth and breadth did not differ between schedules. Trial participants were enrolled by age into subgroups of 18-55, 56-69 and 70-plus years, and around 150, 29 and 61 TCR-sequenced participants, respectively, were included in these subgroups. A total of under 250 trial participants underwent TCR sequencing, of whom more than 200 had received two doses of AZD1222 and about 25 had received two doses of the MenACWY control vaccine. Broad study findings and their caveats: Conclusions about previously exposed vaccinees are limited, since just five to seven AZD1222 recipients were seropositive for SARS-CoV-2 at baseline. Nearly half of unique spike-specific TCRs reportedly recognized epitopes outside regions mutated in the B.1.351 and B.1.1.7 variants. No day 14 peak-response samples were available, so repertoires were characterized only after the peak T cell response. CD4 TCRs associated with the vaccine covered the entire spike protein, and the dominant responses were in regions 160-218 and 743-854. The 56-69-year group was small, and its depth increase did not reach significance, likely because of low power. Most participants were white British and females outnumbered males, and the authors suggested that clonal diversity may have been underestimated. After two AZD1222 doses, both the breadth and the depth of spike-specific TCRs were significantly higher than at day 0 and than in MenACWY recipients.

Regarding this clone: The antigen it recognizes is unknown. No base quality information exists; no much larger clone differs at one position.

The CDR3 sequence holds 16 residues, the cysteine and phenylalanine included. Kept here is only the CDR3 DNA, which spans 48 bases and is read in frame from base 1. Based on the germline V gene, the CDR1 and CDR2 sequences are LGHNA and YNFKEQ. Compared with germline, V lacks 1 base and J lacks 1 base; bases without a gene match: 4. The time point label, read with the paper, signifies: baseline before first vaccination. The vaccinee samples were drawn from two UK trials, COV001 and COV002, one of which was a single-blind randomized controlled phase 2/3 trial testing AZD1222 (ChAdOx1 nCoV-19) in healthy adults. For TCRbeta chain sequencing, PBMC samples were collected from trial participants at day 0 and at day 28 after the second dose. The CDR3 regions of human TCRbeta chains were analyzed by immunosequencing. The paper's data handling went like this. TCRs in the repertoires were matched against a reference library of SARS-CoV-2-specific TCRs that had been generated with the MIRA antigen-specificity platform. Breadth was defined as the fraction of unique TCRs that were SARS-CoV-2-associated, and depth was defined as the fraction of total T cells that were SARS-CoV-2-associated. Using the MIRA data, each spike-specific TCR was mapped to the spike region that the TCR reacts to and placed in a CD4 or CD8 class. Log10-transformed breadth and depth values were compared by one-way ANOVA with Sidak's multiple comparisons tests. Sourced from immuneACCESS, this table was stored by TCRdb with only in-frame sequences that have V and J called. A share of the clones is absent; for the studies checked, an unresolved V gene accounts for under half, and the remainder has no known explanation. Clone size and the V and J calls come from that table; the DNA yielded D and trimming. The sample table contains 150,000 to 200,000 clones; only one count was recorded for more than 85% of them. The ten largest clones represent around 4.3% of the sample.

Here the chain combines TRBV4-2 and TRBJ2-1, with TRBD2 matching 7 junction bases. This sequence was found in an adult in good health. Specimen: peripheral blood, collected on day 0 of AZD1222 vaccination. The sequence in DNA is TGTGCCAGCAGCCAAGGGGGGGAGGGGTCCTACAATGAGCAGTTCTTC. This gives the protein CASSQGGEGSYNEQFF.